A single sample gave rise to the 24 T cell receptor beta chains below, sequenced in a study of Tregs in tolerant kidney transplant recipients (dated by TCRdb to the late 2010s). The time point label for this specimen denotes: blood sample drawn before combined kidney and bone marrow transplant. The receptor library was made with the immunoSEQ multiplex PCR assay. TCRdb provides this immuneACCESS table in a form limited to in-frame rearrangements. Some clones are lacking; in checked studies, under half of them reflect an unresolved V gene, and why the rest are absent is not known. The sample's own table lists about 52,000 clones. The leading ten clones occupy about 0.82% of the sample. Sequences were derived from CD4+ T cells from blood, sampled before the transplant. Every receptor here comes from a human donor who received a combined kidney and bone marrow transplant.

Concerning this clone itself: The CDR3 goes on 3 residues after the read ends, and that part is filled in from the germline J gene. V and J are TRBV20-1 and TRBJ1-5; 8 nucleotides match TRBD1. Germline-derived CDR1 and CDR2 are DFQATT and SNEGSKA (reference sequence). J gave up 3 bases and V 5 bases, and 3 bases lay outside the gene matches. The CDR3 has 13 residues. This CDR3 is CSAQDRVNQPQHF. Incomplete CDR3 DNA: TGCAGTGCTCAGGACAGGGTCAATCAGCCC.

In the case of this clone: Read data end 3 residues before the CDR3 end; the end is taken from the germline J gene. This chain uses TRBV5-1 with TRBJ1-6; 9 positions agree with TRBD1. Germline CDR1 reads SGHRS; CDR2 reads YFSETQ. The CDR3 has 14 amino acids. Incomplete CDR3 DNA: TGCGCCAGCAGCTTGGGGACAGGGGCCCCGTCC. It yields the protein CASSLGTGAPS. The CDR3, in full, reads CASSLGTGAPSLHF.

Concerning this clone itself: Read data end 3 residues before the CDR3 end; the end is taken from the germline J gene. The V and J genes are TRBV6-1 and TRBJ2-7; 7 bases are a match to TRBD1. The CDR3 runs to 14 residues. V shed 4 bases and J 5 bases; nucleotides not matched to a gene: 8. Germline loops: CDR1 MNHNS, CDR2 SASEGT. The CDR3 loop is CASSGTRDSDEQYF. The CDR3 bases that were read are TGTGCCAGCAGTGGGACAAGGGACAGCGACGAG.

Turning to this clone: The read falls 3 residues short of the CDR3 end, and the missing part is taken from the germline J gene. J is TRBJ1-5 and V is TRBV5-6, with TRBD1 matching over 11 bases. The CDR3 spans 15 residues. After removal of 3 bases from V and 2 bases from J, the junction contained 1 base not matched to a gene. The germline CDR1 and CDR2 sequences are SGHDT and YYEEEE. CDR3 DNA, as far as it was read: TGTGCCAGCAGCTGGGGACAGGGGGGCAATCAGCCC. Protein product: CASSWGQGGNQP. Given in full, the CDR3 is CASSWGQGGNQPQHF.

A remark on this clone: The observed sequence ends 3 residues before the CDR3 terminus, with the missing tail filled in from the germline J gene. The chain joins TRBV7-2 to TRBJ1-2; D is unclear. The germline V gene encodes CDR1 SGHTA and CDR2 FQGNSA. V lost 5 bases, J lost 5 bases, and 9 bases lay in between. This CDR3 is built from 12 residues. CDR3 loop: CASSPGWYGYTF. CDR3 DNA (partial): TGTGCCAGCAGCCCAGGATGGTATGGC. The whole variable domain, remainder taken from reference TRBV7-2 and TRBJ1-2, is GAGVSQSPSNKVTEKGKDVELRCDPISGHTALYWYRQSLGQGLEFLIYFQGNSAPDKSGLPSDRFSAERTGGSVSTLTIQRTQQEDSAVYLCASSPGWYGYTFGSGTRLTVV.

On this clone itself: The CDR3 is cut off 3 residues early in the read; its end comes from the germline J gene. V and J are TRBV18 and TRBJ1-1, with D perhaps TRBD1 (5 bases). There are 15 residues in the CDR3. Trimming stripped 0 bases from V and 6 bases from J, with 14 bases between. Germline-derived CDR1 and CDR2 are KGHSH and LQKENI. The CDR3 sequence is CASSPPGGSWAEAFF. CDR3 bases read: TGTGCCAGCTCACCACCGGGGGGGTCGTGGGCTGAA.

Concerning this clone: Coverage ceases 3 residues before the CDR3 finishes, and the germline J gene fills in the end. The chain has TRBV7-9 and TRBJ2-3; tentative D call: TRBD2 (5 bases). The germline gives CDR1 SEHNR, CDR2 FQNEAQ (reference sequence). There are 14 residues in the CDR3. Trimming removed 2 bases from V and 5 bases from J, with 11 bases in between. The sequenced part of the CDR3 DNA is TGTGCCAGCAGCTTATCAGCGGTAATAGATACG. Translated: CASSLSAVIDT. In full, the CDR3 reads CASSLSAVIDTQYF.

About this clone itself: The CDR3 end falls 3 residues outside the read, so it is completed with the germline J gene. The chain couples TRBV7-2 to TRBJ2-2; possible D gene TRBD1, 6 bases. Trimming took 1 base from V and 4 from J, leaving 10 bases between them. Germline V lookup: CDR1 SGHTA, CDR2 FQGNSA. The CDR3 is 15 residues long. CDR3 region: CASSLVGGRTGELFF. The covered CDR3 bases are TGTGCCAGCAGCTTAGTAGGGGGTCGCACCGGGGAG.

On this clone: The read ends 3 residues early relative to the CDR3; the germline J gene fills the gap. The V call is TRBV18, the J call TRBJ1-1, with D hard to call. V was shortened by 2 bases and J by 1 base, with 17 bases between the two germline ends. Germline V lookup: CDR1 KGHSH, CDR2 LQKENI. This CDR3 is built from 17 residues. CDR3 DNA, as far as it was read: TGTGCCAGCTCACCAGTGGTTACACGTGGCGGGAACACTGAA. Its translation is CASSPVVTRGGNTE. Given in full, the CDR3 is CASSPVVTRGGNTEAFF.

Details on this clone: With the read ending 3 residues before the CDR3 end, the germline J gene is used to fill in that end. The chain couples TRBV2 to TRBJ2-6; 9 bases agree with TRBD1. CDR3 length equals 17 residues. V lost 8 bases to trimming and J lost 4 bases; unmatched junction nucleotides: 12. The germline V gene encodes CDR1 SNHLY and CDR2 FYNNEI. The covered CDR3 bases are TGTGCCAGCTCTAAGACAGGGGGAACGGTAGGGGCCAACGTC. Its translation: CASSKTGGTVGANV. The full CDR3 is CASSKTGGTVGANVLTF.

A word on this clone: The read is 3 residues too short to cover the CDR3 end, so that end is filled in from the germline J gene. The chain carries TRBV5-4 and TRBJ1-2, with 10 bases matching TRBD1. In germline, CDR1 is SGHNT, CDR2 YYREEE (reference sequence). CDR3 length: 15 residues. The DNA read from the CDR3 is TGTGCCAGCAGCAATTCCGGGACAGGGGCGTCTGAC. It is translated as CASSNSGTGASD. The CDR3 in full is CASSNSGTGASDYTF.

Comment on this clone: The CDR3 end is not reached by the read, which stops 3 residues before it; the germline J gene fills it in. The V gene is TRBV5-4, the J gene TRBJ2-7; possible D gene TRBD1, 8 bases. CDR3 length: 15 residues. The V end was cut by 4 bases, the J end by 2 bases, with 16 bases between. CDR1 is SGHNT, CDR2 YYREEE, per germline (reference sequence). The CDR3 here is CASSRRTGTTYEQYF. CDR3 DNA, as far as it was read: TGTGCCAGCAGCCGAAGGACAGGGACTACCTACGAG.

Worth noting for this clone: The CDR3 is cut off 3 residues early in the read; its end comes from the germline J gene. V is TRBV2 and J is TRBJ1-6; possibly TRBD1 for D (5 bases). The CDR3 consists of 14 residues. V was trimmed by 4 bases and J by 9 bases, leaving 13 bases between them. The V gene's germline CDR1 is SNHLY and CDR2 FYNNEI. CDR3 sequence: CASSGDWGTSPLHF. The DNA read from the CDR3 is TGTGCCAGCAGTGGGGACTGGGGGACTTCACCC.

Turning to this clone: Read data end 3 residues before the CDR3 end; the end is taken from the germline J gene. The V and J genes are TRBV20-1 and TRBJ1-4, with D uncertain. Per germline, CDR1 DFQATT and CDR2 SNEGSKA (reference sequence). This CDR3 is 13 amino acids long. V dropped 2 bases and J dropped 6 bases, with 10 bases sitting between them. CDR3 in amino acids: CSARQVGYEKLFF. The covered CDR3 bases are TGCAGTGCTAGACAGGTTGGGTATGAAAAA.

With respect to this clone: The read gets to within 3 residues of the CDR3 end, and the germline J gene fills in the rest. V gene TRBV6-2 or TRBV6-3 combines with J gene TRBJ1-5, with TRBD1 identical over 8 bases. With 5 bases clipped from V and 5 bases from J, the junction kept 11 bases outside the gene matches. There are 16 residues in the CDR3. CDR1 and CDR2 (germline): MNHEY, SVGEGT. The CDR3 spells CASSKGGRGLDQPQHF. The CDR3 DNA, read in part, is TGTGCCAGCAGTAAAGGGGGCAGGGGGCTGGATCAGCCC.

A remark on this clone: Sequencing ends 3 residues short of the CDR3 end; the germline J gene provides the rest. The chain couples TRBV7-8 to TRBJ2-7; D assignment may be TRBD1 or TRBD2 (5 bases each). The V gene lost 1 base and the J gene lost 3 bases, with 16 bases spanning the gap. Germline V gene sequence: CDR1 SGHVS, CDR2 FQNEAQ. The CDR3 has 16 amino acids. CDR3 bases read: TGTGCCAGCAGCTTAGAGAGGGGCAAGTGGCACTACGAG. Amino acids: CASSLERGKWHYE. The whole CDR3 region reads CASSLERGKWHYEQYF. The whole variable domain, filled in from reference TRBV7-8 and TRBJ2-7, reads GAGVSQSPRYKVAKRGQDVALRCDPISGHVSLFWYQQALGQGPEFLTYFQNEAQLDKSGLPSDRFFAERPEGSVSTLKIQRTQQEDSAVYLCASSLERGKWHYEQYFGPGTRLTVT.

Regarding this clone: The read terminates 3 residues before the CDR3 end, so the remaining end is supplied by the germline J gene. The chain uses TRBV20-1 and TRBJ1-2, with D hard to call. V was clipped by 0 bases and J by 2 bases, with 10 bases between them. The germline V gene encodes CDR1 DFQATT and CDR2 SNEGSKA (reference sequence). The CDR3 sequence is 14 residues long. Partial CDR3 DNA: TGCAGTGCTAGAGATCTGTCGAGGAACTATGGC. Translation: CSARDLSRNYG. The entire CDR3 protein is CSARDLSRNYGYTF.

The sequenced part of the CDR3 DNA is TGTGCCAGCAGTGAAGCGGGCGAAGCCCTCTATGGC. Its protein product is CASSEAGEALYG. The whole CDR3 reads CASSEAGEALYGYTF. V usage is TRBV6-1 and J usage is TRBJ1-2, with D hard to call. Read coverage stops 3 residues before the CDR3 terminus; the germline J gene supplies the remainder. Germline CDR1 reads MNHNS; CDR2 reads SASEGT. The CDR3 runs 15 residues. Between the trimmed V and J ends, which lost 0 bases and 4 bases, there was a span of 12 bases.

As regards this clone: The missing CDR3 end, 3 residues past where the read stops, is filled in from the germline J gene. The chain combines TRBV18 with TRBJ2-2, with D perhaps TRBD1 (6 bases). CDR3 length equals 16 residues. The germline gives CDR1 KGHSH, CDR2 LQKENI. V was shortened by 3 bases and J by 1 base, with 12 bases between the two germline ends. The CDR3 region is CASSPTTGMNTGELFF. Partial CDR3 DNA: TGTGCCAGCTCACCCACGACAGGAATGAACACCGGGGAG.

Worth noting for this clone: The read is 3 residues too short to cover the CDR3 end, so that end is filled in from the germline J gene. The V call is TRBV19, the J call TRBJ2-3, with D possibly TRBD2 on 5 matching bases. The V end lost 1 base, the J end lost 0 bases, and 5 bases lay between the germline ends. CDR1 and CDR2 from the germline V gene are LNHDA and SQIVND (reference sequence). The CDR3 is made up of 14 amino acids. Here the CDR3 reads CASSIAGSTDTQYF. The DNA read from the CDR3 is TGTGCCAGTAGTATAGCGGGGAGCACAGATACG.

The sequenced part of the CDR3 DNA is TGCAGCGTACGGGGGGCAACAAACACTGAA. Translation gives CSVRGATNTE. The complete CDR3 reads CSVRGATNTEAFF. The V call is TRBV29-1, the J call TRBJ1-1; possibly TRBD1 for D (6 bases). The read ends 3 residues early relative to the CDR3; the germline J gene fills the gap. V shed 6 bases and J shed 2 bases, with 13 bases lying between them. The CDR3 length is 13 residues. Per the germline V gene, CDR1 is SQVTM and CDR2 is ANQGSEA.

With respect to this clone: The CDR3 goes on 3 residues after the read ends, and that part is filled in from the germline J gene. The J gene is TRBJ1-2, the V gene TRBV20-1; D is undetermined. V was cut by 6 bases and J by 3 bases, with 20 bases left in between. This CDR3 spans 15 amino acids. Germline CDR1 reads DFQATT; CDR2 reads SNEGSKA (reference sequence). CDR3 in amino acids: CSADPEGQGDYGYTF. The DNA read from the CDR3 is TGCAGTGCCGACCCGGAGGGTCAAGGTGACTATGGC.

Of note for this clone: The read comes to an end 3 residues before the CDR3 does, leaving the germline J gene to fill in the end. The genes are TRBV19 and TRBJ1-2; 7 positions match TRBD1. The CDR3 loop spans 17 amino acids. Germline CDR1 LNHDA, CDR2 SQIVND (reference sequence). Trimming took 5 bases from V and 5 from J; bases not matched to a gene: 17. The chain's CDR3 is CASSAARDSHHGYGYTF. CDR3 DNA (partial): TGTGCCAGTAGTGCAGCCCGGGACAGCCACCACGGGTATGGC. Full variable domain (missing parts from reference TRBV19 and TRBJ1-2): DGGITQSPKYLFRKEGQNVTLSCEQNLNHDAMYWYRQDPGQGLRLIYYSQIVNDFQKGDIAEGYSVSREKKESFPLTVTSAQKNPTAFYLCASSAARDSHHGYGYTFGSGTRLTVV.

The DNA read from the CDR3 is TGTGCCAGCTCACCATACGAGGCCCGTGAAGAGTTTGGC. Translated, it gives CASSPYEAREEFG. The complete CDR3 reads CASSPYEAREEFGYTF. V and J are TRBV18 and TRBJ1-2, with D unresolved. The read ends 3 residues early relative to the CDR3; the germline J gene fills the gap. Germline V gene lookup returns CDR1 KGHSH and CDR2 LQKENI. The V end was cut by 2 bases, the J end by 7 bases, with 20 bases between. The CDR3 is 16 residues long.